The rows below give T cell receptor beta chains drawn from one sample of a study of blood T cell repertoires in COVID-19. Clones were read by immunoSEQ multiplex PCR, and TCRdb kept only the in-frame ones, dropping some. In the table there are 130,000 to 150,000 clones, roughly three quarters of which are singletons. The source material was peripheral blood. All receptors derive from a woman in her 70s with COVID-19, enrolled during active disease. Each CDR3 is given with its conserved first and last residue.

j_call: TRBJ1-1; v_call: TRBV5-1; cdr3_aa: CASSSQTGWSTEAFF
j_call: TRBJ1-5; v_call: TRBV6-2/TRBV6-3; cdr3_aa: CASSWGIAGQPQHF
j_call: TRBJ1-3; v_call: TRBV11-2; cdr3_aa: CASSLDVVPGAGNTIYF
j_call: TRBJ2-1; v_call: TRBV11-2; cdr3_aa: CASSLVGTGTNEQFF
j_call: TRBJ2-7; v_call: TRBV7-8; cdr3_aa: CASSNGHSFYEQYF
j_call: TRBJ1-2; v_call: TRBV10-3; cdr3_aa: CAISAATANYGYTF
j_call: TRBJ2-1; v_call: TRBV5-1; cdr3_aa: CASSPGTATYNEQFF
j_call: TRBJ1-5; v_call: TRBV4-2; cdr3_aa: CASSQPDSDQPQHF
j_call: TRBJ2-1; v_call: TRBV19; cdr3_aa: CASSIAATGAINEQFF
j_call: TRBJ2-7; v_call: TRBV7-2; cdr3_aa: CASAPSGGISYEQYF
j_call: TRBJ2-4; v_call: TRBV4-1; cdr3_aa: CASSQMGLLGKNIQYF
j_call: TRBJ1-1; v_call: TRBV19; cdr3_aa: CASTLRTALKTEAFF
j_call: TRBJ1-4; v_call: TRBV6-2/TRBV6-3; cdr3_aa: CASSKVPREKLFF
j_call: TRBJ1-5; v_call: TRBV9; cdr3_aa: CASSVGGQANQPQHF
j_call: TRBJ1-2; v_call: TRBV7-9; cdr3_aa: CASSSYDRVGYGYTF
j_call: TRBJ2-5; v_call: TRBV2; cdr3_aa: CASSEETSRETQYF
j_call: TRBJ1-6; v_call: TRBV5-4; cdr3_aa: CASRVGNDNSPLHF
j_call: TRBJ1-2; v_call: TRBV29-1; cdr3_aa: CSVGLADSYGYTF
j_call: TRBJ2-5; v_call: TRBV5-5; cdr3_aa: CASSLWTQETQYF
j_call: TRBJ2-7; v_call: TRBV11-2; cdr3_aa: CASSPASRARKEPYEQYF
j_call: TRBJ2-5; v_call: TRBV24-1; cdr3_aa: CATSDSGQGWWGTQYF
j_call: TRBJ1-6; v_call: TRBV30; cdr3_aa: CAWRPELAGGNSPLHF
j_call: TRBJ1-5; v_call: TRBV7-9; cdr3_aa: CASSLVDSNQPQHF
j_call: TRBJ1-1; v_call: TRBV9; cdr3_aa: CASSVNKAGDTEAFF